This passage covers 24 T cell receptor beta chains from one sample sequenced in a study of control samples from healthy donors and cancer patients. Sequenced by immunoSEQ multiplex PCR; TCRdb stores in-frame clones only, minus some. The sample records about 130,000 clones, approximately 90% being singletons. Sequencing was carried out using blood. Receptors were obtained from a man aged 18 to 35 in good health.

The count of this clone is one. The chain joins TRBV6-5 to TRBJ1-2; D not certain. The CDR3 has 13 residues. V gave up 2 bases and J gave up 12 bases, with 16 bases separating them. Germline V gene sequence: CDR1 MNHEY, CDR2 SVGAGI. The CDR3 bases are TGTGCCAGCAGTTACGGGCTCGGGCCCGGAAACACCTTC. This gives the protein CASSYGLGPGNTF.

In regard to this clone: The junction does not match germline at one end; this may be a read error. The chain is built from TRBV11-2 and TRBJ2-1; no clear D. This CDR3 comprises 15 residues. Germline V gene sequence: CDR1 SGHAT, CDR2 FQNNGV. This CDR3 reads CAGSLMGPPYNEQFF. CDR3 bases: TGTGCCGGCAGCTTAATGGGTCCCCCCTACAATGAGCAGTTCTTC.

V is TRBV3-1 (or the pseudogene TRBV3-2) and J is TRBJ2-5; D gene ambiguous. V was clipped by 5 bases and J by 9 bases, with 16 bases between them. The CDR3 is 13 residues long. Per germline, CDR1 LGHDT and CDR2 YNNKEL (reference sequence). The CDR3: CASSSDGQASQYF. CDR3 bases: TGTGCCAGCAGCTCGGACGGCCAGGCCTCCCAGTACTTC.

The J gene is TRBJ1-4, the V gene TRBV29-1; perhaps TRBD1 as D (5 bases). The CDR3 is 13 amino acids. V was pared by 3 bases and J by 6 bases, with 11 bases between. Per the germline V gene, CDR1 is SQVTM and CDR2 is ANQGSEA. The CDR3 region is CSVEGRNHEKLFF. The CDR3 DNA reads TGCAGCGTTGAGGGGCGGAACCATGAAAAACTGTTTTTT. Complete variable domain (other parts from reference TRBV29-1 and TRBJ1-4): SAVISQKPSRDICQRGTSLTIQCQVDSQVTMMFWYRQQPGQSLTLIATANQGSEATYESGFVIDKFPISRPNLTFSTLTVSNMSPEDSSIYLCSVEGRNHEKLFFGSGTQLSVL.

The CDR3 nucleotides read TGCAGCGCCCTCCCGGAGGTAGCGGGGGGGGCCCCAGATACGCAGTATTTT. It specifies CSALPEVAGGAPDTQYF. The chain uses TRBV29-1 and TRBJ2-3, with TRBD2 matching 11 bases. CDR1 is SQVTM, CDR2 ANQGSEA, per germline. This CDR3 comprises 17 residues. The V gene end was trimmed by 7 bases and the J gene end by 4 bases; junction bases not matched to a gene: 16.

The V gene is TRBV30, the J gene TRBJ1-3; D unclear. Germline CDR1 reads GTSNPN; CDR2 reads SVGIG (reference sequence). The CDR3 sequence is 14 residues long. Trimming stripped 3 bases from V and 1 base from J, with 10 bases between. The CDR3 bases are TGTGCCTGGAGCTACGCAGTATCTGGAAACACCATATATTTT. Protein: CAWSYAVSGNTIYF.

The gene calls are TRBV19 and TRBJ1-2, with a weak D call TRBD1 (6 bases). V lost 5 bases and J lost 4, with 11 bases in between. There are 13 residues in the CDR3. CDR1 LNHDA and CDR2 SQIVND come from the germline V gene (reference sequence). DNA of the CDR3: TGTGCCAGTAGTTTGGCCAGGGGCTATGGCTACACCTTC. This sequence encodes CASSLARGYGYTF. Combining the CDR3 with reference TRBV19 and TRBJ1-2 gives the whole variable domain DGGITQSPKYLFRKEGQNVTLSCEQNLNHDAMYWYRQDPGQGLRLIYYSQIVNDFQKGDIAEGYSVSREKKESFPLTVTSAQKNPTAFYLCASSLARGYGYTFGSGTRLTVV.

The chain uses TRBV13 and TRBJ2-7, with 8 bases matching TRBD1. The CDR3 sequence is 14 residues long. The trim removed 5 bases at V and 2 bases at J, leaving 5 bases unmatched. Looked up from germline, CDR1 is PRHDT and CDR2 is FYEKMQ (reference sequence). The CDR3 sequence: CASSQGQGPYEQYF. The CDR3 DNA follows: TGTGCCAGCAGCCAAGGACAGGGACCCTACGAGCAGTACTTC.

This chain connects TRBV7-9 to TRBJ1-5; D perhaps matches TRBD1 (6 bases). CDR1 SEHNR and CDR2 FQNEAQ come from the germline V gene (reference sequence). V gave up 6 bases and J gave up 0 bases, with 9 bases separating them. The CDR3 sequence is 14 residues long. In nucleotides, the CDR3 is TGTGCCAGCAGTACAGGGTATAGCAATCAGCCCCAGCATTTT. Translating gives CASSTGYSNQPQHF.

The chain combines TRBV13 with TRBJ1-2; D gene ambiguous. This CDR3 has 13 residues. V gave up 5 bases and J gave up 2 bases, with 9 bases separating them. CDR1 is PRHDT, CDR2 FYEKMQ, per germline (reference sequence). The CDR3 DNA sequence: TGTGCCAGCAGCAGGGTAAGGAACTATGGCTACACCTTC. Amino acids: CASSRVRNYGYTF.

J is TRBJ1-1 and V is TRBV20-1, with TRBD1 as a possible D gene (5 bases). Germline CDR1 DFQATT, CDR2 SNEGSKA (reference sequence). Trimming took 0 bases from V and 11 from J, leaving 10 bases between them. The CDR3 totals 11 residues. In nucleotides, the CDR3 is TGCAGTGCTAGAGACGGGACCCCGGCTTTCTTT. Translation: CSARDGTPAFF.

Here the CDR3 reads CASSLAGPPTDTQYF. The CDR3 nucleotides are TGTGCCAGCAGCTTAGCGGGGCCGCCCACAGATACGCAGTATTTT. This rearrangement joins TRBV11-2 to TRBJ2-3; perhaps D is TRBD1 or TRBD2 (5 bases each). Germline assignment: CDR1 SGHAT and CDR2 FQNNGV. V lost 1 base and J lost 2, with 10 bases in between. This CDR3 has 15 amino acids.

This rearrangement joins TRBV27 to TRBJ1-2; a possible D gene is TRBD1 (6 bases). The germline V gene encodes CDR1 MNHEY and CDR2 SMNVEV (reference sequence). The CDR3 length is 14 residues. Deletions cut 3 bases from V and 0 bases from J, with 8 bases between. The CDR3 bases are TGTGCCAGCAGTTTGACAGGTGCTAACTATGGCTACACCTTC. This encodes CASSLTGANYGYTF.

The chain joins TRBV11-2 to TRBJ1-2, with D maybe TRBD1 (5 bases). Germline CDR1 is SGHAT and CDR2 is FQNNGV. This CDR3 is 12 amino acids long. Trimming took off 3 bases at V and 4 bases at J, with 6 bases between the two ends. In DNA, the CDR3 is TGTGCCAGCAGCTTTGGGACCTATGGCTACACCTTC. Amino acid sequence: CASSFGTYGYTF.

The chain has TRBV2 and TRBJ2-7; D not certain. The V gene's germline CDR1 is SNHLY and CDR2 FYNNEI. V lost 7 bases and J lost 7, with 17 bases in between. The CDR3 is 13 residues long. CDR3 bases: TGTGCCAGCACTCCACTTGCTGTTGGGGAGCAGTACTTC. Protein: CASTPLAVGEQYF.

J is TRBJ2-5 and V is TRBV11-2, with 9 nucleotides matching TRBD2. This CDR3 spans 14 amino acids. Germline V gene data show CDR1 as SGHAT and CDR2 as FQNNGV. Losses at the gene ends were 1 base for V and 5 bases for J; bases not matched to a gene: 2. The chain's CDR3 is CASSLVGLAETQYF. In DNA, the CDR3 is TGTGCCAGCAGCTTAGTTGGACTAGCGGAGACCCAGTACTTC. Drawing the rest from reference TRBV11-2 and TRBJ2-5, the complete variable domain is EAGVAQSPRYKIIEKRQSVAFWCNPISGHATLYWYQQILGQGPKLLIQFQNNGVVDDSQLPKDRFSAERLKGVDSTLKIQPAKLEDSAVYLCASSLVGLAETQYFGPGTRLLVL.

The chain links TRBV6-5 to TRBJ2-7; a weak D match, TRBD1 (5 bases). CDR1 and CDR2 (germline): MNHEY, SVGAGI. The CDR3 is made up of 13 amino acids. The ends were cut back, 11 bases at V and 2 bases at J, with 16 bases in the middle. The CDR3 is CAAQTTGPYEQYF. The CDR3 coding sequence is TGTGCCGCCCAGACCACAGGCCCCTACGAGCAGTACTTC.

The chain employs TRBV2 and TRBJ1-1, with TRBD1 matching over 7 bases. The germline gives CDR1 SNHLY, CDR2 FYNNEI. This CDR3 has 15 residues. The V and J ends lost 4 bases and 1 base, in that order; junction bases with no gene match: 6. The CDR3 bases are TGTGCCAGCAGTGGCTACAGGGGAGCGAACACTGAAGCTTTCTTT. Protein sequence: CASSGYRGANTEAFF.

This clone was recorded once. This rearrangement joins TRBV19 to TRBJ1-2; D unclear. V lost 6 bases, J lost 5 bases, and 16 bases lay in between. Germline V gene data show CDR1 as LNHDA and CDR2 as SQIVND (reference sequence). The CDR3 sequence is 14 residues long. The CDR3 DNA reads as TGTGCCAGTAGGGCTTTGGCCAGCAAGTATGGCTACACCTTC. Its translation is CASRALASKYGYTF.

J is TRBJ2-3 and V is TRBV9; 10 nucleotides align to TRBD2. The CDR3 sequence is 15 residues long. The germline gives CDR1 SGDLS, CDR2 YYNGEE. V lost 0 bases to trimming and J lost 5 bases; unmatched junction nucleotides: 3. The CDR3 DNA follows: TGTGCCAGCAGCGTAGGGAGCGGGGGGGGAGATACGCAGTATTTT. Translating it yields CASSVGSGGGDTQYF.

This clone has only a few counts. The V gene is TRBV11-2, the J gene TRBJ1-6; D perhaps matches TRBD1 (5 bases). This CDR3 spans 15 amino acids. Trimming took 5 bases from V and 11 from J, leaving 19 bases between them. The germline V gene encodes CDR1 SGHAT and CDR2 FQNNGV. The CDR3 sequence is CASSPTVQGLTPLHF. The CDR3 coding sequence is TGTGCCAGCAGCCCCACGGTGCAGGGTCTGACACCCCTCCACTTT.

The chain uses TRBV2 and TRBJ2-3; no clear D gene. CDR3 size: 16 residues. Germline V gene sequence: CDR1 SNHLY, CDR2 FYNNEI. The germline V and J ends were trimmed by 2 bases and 6 bases, with 18 bases remaining between them. In DNA form, the CDR3 reads TGTGCCAGCAGTGAAATGGGTGGCAGGTTCAGGGATACGCAGTATTTT. Its translation is CASSEMGGRFRDTQYF.

This clone appeared once. The V gene is TRBV2, the J gene TRBJ1-3; D gene uncertain. Germline CDR1 and CDR2: SNHLY and FYNNEI. The CDR3 is 16 amino acids. V was trimmed by 0 bases and J by 2 bases, leaving 11 bases between them. CDR3 DNA sequence: TGTGCCAGCAGTGAAGCACGAACAACTACTGGAAACACCATATATTTT. Protein: CASSEARTTTGNTIYF.

The V call is TRBV5-1, the J call TRBJ1-2; D is uncertain. This CDR3 contains 13 residues. V lost 9 bases and J 2 bases, leaving 14 bases between the germline ends. CDR1 is SGHRS, CDR2 YFSETQ, per germline. The CDR3 nucleotides read TGCGCCACCCCCCGAGTAATCAACTATGGCTACACCTTC. This codes for CATPRVINYGYTF.